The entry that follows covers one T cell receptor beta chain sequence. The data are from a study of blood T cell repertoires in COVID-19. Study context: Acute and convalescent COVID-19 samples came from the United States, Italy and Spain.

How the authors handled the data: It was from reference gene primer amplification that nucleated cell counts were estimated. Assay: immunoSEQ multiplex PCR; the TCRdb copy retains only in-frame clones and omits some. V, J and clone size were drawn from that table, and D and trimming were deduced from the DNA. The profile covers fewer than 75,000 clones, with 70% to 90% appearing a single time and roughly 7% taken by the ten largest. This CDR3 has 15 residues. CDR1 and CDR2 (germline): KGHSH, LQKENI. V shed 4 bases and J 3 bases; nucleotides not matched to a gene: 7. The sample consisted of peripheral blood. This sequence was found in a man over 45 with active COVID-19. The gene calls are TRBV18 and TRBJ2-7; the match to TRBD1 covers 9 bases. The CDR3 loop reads CASSLQQGAVYEQYV. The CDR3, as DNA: TGTGCCAGCTCACTTCAACAGGGGGCAGTCTACGAGCAGTACGTC.